Listed here are 21 T cell receptor beta chains from one sample, sequenced in a study of T cells in Graves' hyperthyroidism and ophthalmopathy. TCR beta CDR3 sequences were amplified from RNA transcripts. Carried out on the TCR CDR3, a first-round RT-PCR used the HTBI primer set. Using its own MiXCR run on the multiplex PCR reads, TCRdb lists one record per CDR3 protein. Among hundreds of thousands of distinct CDR3 sequences listed, roughly 20% were seen once. The sequenced sample consisted of blood. These receptor sequences come from a man aged 25 to 45 with Graves' ophthalmopathy.

A single count supports this clonotype. This chain connects TRBV20-1 to TRBJ1-5; 8 nucleotides line up with TRBD1. Germline assignment: CDR1 DFQATT and CDR2 SNEGSKA (reference sequence). This CDR3 has 14 amino acids. The V gene end was trimmed by 5 bases and the J gene end by 6 bases; junction bases not matched to a gene: 9. CDR3 DNA: TGCAGTGCTGACCTCGGGACAGGTGGTCAGCCCCAGCATTTT. Translated, it gives CSADLGTGGQPQHF.

This clonotype was counted once. The V gene is TRBV20-1, the J gene TRBJ2-7; D not certain. Trimming cost V 3 bases and J 3 bases, with 12 bases left between them. There are 13 residues in the CDR3. The V gene's germline CDR1 is DFQATT and CDR2 SNEGSKA (reference sequence). CDR3 in amino acids: CSASARVNYEQYF. The CDR3 coding sequence is TGCAGTGCTAGTGCACGGGTTAACTACGAGCAGTACTTC.

Only a few counts were recorded for this clonotype. The chain has TRBV5-5 and TRBJ1-2, with TRBD1 identical over 9 bases. V lost 4 bases and J lost 5; bases outside the gene matches: 3. The CDR3 has 13 residues. Germline V lookup: CDR1 SGHKS, CDR2 YYEKEE (reference sequence). This chain's CDR3 is CASSLGTGYGYTF. The CDR3, as DNA: TGTGCCAGCAGCCTCGGGACAGGGTATGGCTACACCTTC.

The chain has TRBV7-8 and TRBJ2-1, with 13 nucleotides matching TRBD2. This CDR3 region has 17 residues. V lost 1 base to trimming and J lost 4 bases; unmatched junction nucleotides: 4. Germline V CDR1 and CDR2: SGHVS, FQNEAQ. The DNA of the CDR3 is TGTGCCAGCAGCTTAGTGGGACTAGCGGGATCGTACAATGAGCAGTTCTTC. It yields the protein CASSLVGLAGSYNEQFF.

The chain couples TRBV13 to TRBJ2-1; TRBD2 agrees at 10 bases. The trim removed 1 base at V and 0 bases at J, leaving 6 bases unmatched. From germline, CDR1 is PRHDT and CDR2 FYEKMQ (reference sequence). CDR3 length: 18 amino acids. This CDR3 reads CASSLAPWTSGSYNEQFF. The CDR3 region has the DNA TGTGCCAGCAGCTTAGCCCCCTGGACTAGCGGCTCCTACAATGAGCAGTTCTTC.

The CDR3 DNA reads TGTGCCAGCTCACCTACACTGGGCTCTGGGGCCAACGTCCTGACTTTC. This sequence encodes CASSPTLGSGANVLTF. This rearrangement joins TRBV18 to TRBJ2-6; D gene ambiguous. V gave up 3 bases and J gave up 0 bases, with 9 bases separating them. The CDR3 covers 16 residues. Germline V CDR1 and CDR2: KGHSH, LQKENI.

There are many counts of this clonotype. This chain connects TRBV24-1 to TRBJ2-1; 9 bases are a match to TRBD2. Germline V CDR1 and CDR2: KGHDR, SFDVKD. After removal of 3 bases from V and 1 base from J, the junction contained 3 bases not matched to a gene. This CDR3 region has 16 residues. The CDR3 DNA reads TGTGCCACCAGTGATCCAGCGGGAGGTTCCTACAATGAGCAGTTCTTC. This encodes CATSDPAGGSYNEQFF.

J is TRBJ2-7 and V is TRBV10-2, with D possibly TRBD2 on 5 matching bases. Germline CDR1 reads WSHSY; CDR2 reads SAAADI. The CDR3 loop spans 14 amino acids. V was shortened by 4 bases and J by 2 bases, with 12 bases between the two germline ends. CDR3: CASSVSGPTYEQYF. As DNA, the CDR3 is TGCGCCAGCAGTGTCAGCGGACCTACCTACGAGCAGTACTTC.

This clonotype came up a few times. This chain connects TRBV20-1 to TRBJ2-7; D gene ambiguous. The CDR3 covers 16 residues. Germline CDR1 is DFQATT and CDR2 is SNEGSKA (reference sequence). V was pared by 3 bases and J by 3 bases, with 21 bases between. CDR3 in DNA: TGCAGTGCTAGTATAGTATCTCTCCGACCCAGCTACGAGCAGTACTTC. Translated: CSASIVSLRPSYEQYF.

At least ten counts were recorded for this clonotype. The chain combines TRBV12-3 or TRBV12-4 with TRBJ2-7; a weak D match, TRBD2 (7 bases). This CDR3 has 14 residues. Trimming removed 3 bases from V and 5 bases from J, with 14 bases in between. CDR3 sequence: CASSLAGAADEQYF. The CDR3 DNA is TGTGCCAGCAGTTTGGCGGGGGCGGCGGACGAGCAGTACTTC.

This clonotype was detected only a few times. The chain is built from TRBV5-1 and TRBJ2-1; TRBD2 aligns across 11 bases. This CDR3 comprises 16 residues. CDR1 SGHRS and CDR2 YFSETQ come from the germline V gene. The V gene end was trimmed by 2 bases and the J gene end by 5 bases; junction bases not matched to a gene: 6. CDR3 residues: CASSLPTSGNNNEQFF. In nucleotides, the CDR3 is TGCGCCAGCAGCTTACCGACTAGCGGGAACAACAATGAGCAGTTCTTC.

A word on this clonotype: Its ends do not fully match the called genes, so a read error is possible. The rearrangement uses TRBV5-1 and TRBJ2-1, with 12 bases identical to TRBD2. CDR1 is SGHRS, CDR2 YFSETQ, per germline. The CDR3 is made up of 17 amino acids. The CDR3 region has the DNA TGTGCCAGCAGTTCCACCGGACTAGCGGGGCCCTACAATGAGCAGTTCTTC. It yields the protein CASSSTGLAGPYNEQFF.

This clonotype came up a few times. This chain uses TRBV20-1 with TRBJ1-5, with D perhaps matching TRBD1 (5 bases). The CDR3 contains 16 residues. V lost 1 base, J lost 0 bases, and 13 bases lay in between. Looked up from germline, CDR1 is DFQATT and CDR2 is SNEGSKA (reference sequence). CDR3 region: CSARVGGFYSNQPQHF. In DNA, the CDR3 is TGCAGTGCTAGAGTCGGGGGATTTTATAGCAATCAGCCCCAGCATTTT.

There are a few counts of this clonotype. The chain carries TRBV5-5 and TRBJ2-1; D may be TRBD2 (6 bases). The V end lost 0 bases, the J end lost 11 bases, and 12 bases lay between the germline ends. The CDR3 runs 13 residues. Germline CDR1 is SGHKS and CDR2 is YYEKEE (reference sequence). This CDR3 is CASSLAPSDQQFF. CDR3 sequence (DNA): TGTGCCAGCAGCTTGGCGCCTAGCGATCAGCAGTTCTTC.

This clonotype occurred many times. The rearrangement links TRBV5-1 to TRBJ2-3; weak D call: TRBD1 (5 bases). The germline CDR1 and CDR2 sequences are SGHRS and YFSETQ. Trimming shortened V by 0 bases and J by 0 bases, and 8 bases separated the two germline ends. The CDR3 has 15 amino acids. CDR3 amino acids: CASSLGQYSTDTQYF. As DNA, the CDR3 is TGCGCCAGCAGCTTGGGACAGTACAGCACAGATACGCAGTATTTT.

This clonotype was observed a few times. The CDR3 DNA follows: TGCGCCAGCAGCGGGACAGGGGAATTAGATACGCAGTATTTT. Protein sequence: CASSGTGELDTQYF. The chain carries TRBV5-1 and TRBJ2-3, with 10 bases fitting TRBD1. V shed 4 bases and J 5 bases; nucleotides not matched to a gene: 4. The CDR3 totals 14 residues. Per the germline V gene, CDR1 is SGHRS and CDR2 is YFSETQ.

The chain combines TRBV12-3 or TRBV12-4 with TRBJ2-2; the match to TRBD2 covers 11 bases. This CDR3 comprises 16 residues. With 6 bases clipped from V and 5 bases from J, the junction kept 8 bases outside the gene matches. In DNA form, the CDR3 reads TGTGCCAGCAGAACCTTACTAGCGGGAGATACCGGGGAGCTGTTTTTT. It translates to CASRTLLAGDTGELFF.

This clonotype was counted a few times. The chain joins TRBV7-9 to TRBJ1-6; maybe TRBD1 (5 bases). The CDR3 totals 16 residues. Trimming removed 3 bases at V and 10 bases at J, with 19 bases between. Germline lookup yields CDR1 SEHNR and CDR2 FQNEAQ (reference sequence). The CDR3 coding sequence is TGTGCCAGCAGCTTCCCCGGCCAGGGCGTTAGCTCACCCCTCCACTTT. Amino acid sequence: CASSFPGQGVSSPLHF.

The rearrangement uses TRBV5-4 and TRBJ2-7; D ambiguous. There are 13 residues in the CDR3. CDR1 is SGHNT, CDR2 YYREEE, per germline (reference sequence). V was clipped by 2 bases and J by 7 bases, with 13 bases between them. The CDR3 region has the DNA TGTGCCAGCAGCTTTGTTATAGAAGAGGAGCAGTACTTC. Protein sequence: CASSFVIEEEQYF.

The genes are TRBV10-3 and TRBJ2-2; no definite D call. Germline assignment: CDR1 ENHRY and CDR2 SYGVKD. The V and J ends lost 9 bases and 0 bases respectively, with 5 bases between them. This CDR3 region has 12 residues. CDR3 sequence (DNA): TGTGCCATTTTCTCGAACACCGGGGAGCTGTTTTTT. This sequence encodes CAIFSNTGELFF.

This clonotype was found a few times. This chain links TRBV5-4 with TRBJ2-1; 8 nucleotides match TRBD2. V shed 4 bases, J shed 8 bases, and the junction held 8 bases outside the gene matches. This CDR3 is 14 amino acids long. Germline CDR1 reads SGHNT; CDR2 reads YYREEE (reference sequence). The CDR3 DNA reads TGTGCCAGCAGCCGGGGTCGGGAGGGCCATGAGCAGTTCTTC. Translation gives CASSRGREGHEQFF.